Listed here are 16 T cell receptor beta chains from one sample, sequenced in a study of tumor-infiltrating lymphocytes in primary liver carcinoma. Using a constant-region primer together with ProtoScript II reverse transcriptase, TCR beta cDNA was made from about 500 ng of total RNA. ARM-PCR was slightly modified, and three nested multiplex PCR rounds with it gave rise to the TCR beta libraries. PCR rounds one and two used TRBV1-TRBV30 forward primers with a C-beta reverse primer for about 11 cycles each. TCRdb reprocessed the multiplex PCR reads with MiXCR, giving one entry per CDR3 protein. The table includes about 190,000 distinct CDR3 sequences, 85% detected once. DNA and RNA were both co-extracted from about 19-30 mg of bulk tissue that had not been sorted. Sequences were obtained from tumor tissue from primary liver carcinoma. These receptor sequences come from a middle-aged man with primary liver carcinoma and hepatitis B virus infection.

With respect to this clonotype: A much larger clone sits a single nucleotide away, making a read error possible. CDR3 DNA: TGCGCCAGCAGTGAGATGGCGGGAGAATTAGGCGGGGAGCTGTTTTTT. It translates to CASSEMAGELGGELFF. The chain joins TRBV10-1 to TRBJ2-2; 7 nucleotides line up with TRBD2. After removal of 2 bases from V and 7 bases from J, the junction contained 10 bases not matched to a gene. This CDR3 has 16 amino acids. Germline V gene sequence: CDR1 WNHNN, CDR2 SYGVQD (reference sequence).

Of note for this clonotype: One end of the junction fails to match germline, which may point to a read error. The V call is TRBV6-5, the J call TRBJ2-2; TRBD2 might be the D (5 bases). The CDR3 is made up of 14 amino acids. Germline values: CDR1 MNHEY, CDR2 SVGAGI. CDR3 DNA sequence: TGTACCAGCAGTTACCTAGGGAACACCGGGGAGCAGTTTTTT. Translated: CTSSYLGNTGEQFF.

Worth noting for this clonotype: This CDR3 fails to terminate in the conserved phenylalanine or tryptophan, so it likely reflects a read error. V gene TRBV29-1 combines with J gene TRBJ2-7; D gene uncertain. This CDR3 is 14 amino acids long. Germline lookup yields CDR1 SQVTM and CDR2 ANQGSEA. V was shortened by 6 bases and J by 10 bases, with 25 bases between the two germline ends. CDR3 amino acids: CSVPDMVDQVEQYY. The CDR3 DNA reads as TGCAGCGTCCCAGACATGGTGGACCAGGTTGAACAGTACTAC.

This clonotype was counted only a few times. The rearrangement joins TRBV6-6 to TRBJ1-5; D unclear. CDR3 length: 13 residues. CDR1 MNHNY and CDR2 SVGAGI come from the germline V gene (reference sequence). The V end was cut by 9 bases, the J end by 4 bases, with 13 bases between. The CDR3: CASPGYQNQPQHF. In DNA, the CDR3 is TGTGCCAGTCCGGGATACCAGAATCAGCCCCAGCATTTT.

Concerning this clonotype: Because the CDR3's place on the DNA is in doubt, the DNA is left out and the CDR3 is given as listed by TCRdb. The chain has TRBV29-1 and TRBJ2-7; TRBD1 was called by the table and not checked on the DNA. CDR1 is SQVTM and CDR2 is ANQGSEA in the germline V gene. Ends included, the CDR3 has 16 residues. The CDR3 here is CSAMTFGTGTPYEKYF.

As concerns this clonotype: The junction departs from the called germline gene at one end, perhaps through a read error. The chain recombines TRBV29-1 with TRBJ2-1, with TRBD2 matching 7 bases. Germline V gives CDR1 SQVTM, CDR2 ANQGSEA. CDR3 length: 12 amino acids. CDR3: CSVSQPSGTIIF. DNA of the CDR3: TGCAGCGTTTCTCAACCGTCTGGGACTATTATCTTC.

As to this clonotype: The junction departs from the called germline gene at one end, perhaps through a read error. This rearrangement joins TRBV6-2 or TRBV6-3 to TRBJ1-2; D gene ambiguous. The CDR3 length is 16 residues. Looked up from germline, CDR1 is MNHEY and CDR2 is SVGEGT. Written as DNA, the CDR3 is TGTGCCAGCAAGGGAAGTGAACAGCGCGTTAACTATGGCTACACATTC. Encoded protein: CASKGSEQRVNYGYTF.

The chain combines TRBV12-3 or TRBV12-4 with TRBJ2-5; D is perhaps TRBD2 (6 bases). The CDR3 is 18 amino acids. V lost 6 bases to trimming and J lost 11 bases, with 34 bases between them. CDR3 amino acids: CASSPAGQGSVSQESQYF. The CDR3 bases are TGTGCCAGCAGCCCAGCGGGTCAGGGATCGGTAAGCCAAGAGTCTCAGTACTTC.

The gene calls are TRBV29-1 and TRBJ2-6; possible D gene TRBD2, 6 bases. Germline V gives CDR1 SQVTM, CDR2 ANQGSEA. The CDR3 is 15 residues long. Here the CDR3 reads CSVAWGDSWPNVLTF. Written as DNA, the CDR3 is TGCAGTGTAGCCTGGGGGGACTCTTGGCCCAACGTCCTGACTTTC.

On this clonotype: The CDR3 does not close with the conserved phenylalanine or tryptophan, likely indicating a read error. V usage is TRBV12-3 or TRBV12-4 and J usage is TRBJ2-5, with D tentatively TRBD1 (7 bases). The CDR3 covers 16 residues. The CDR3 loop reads CANSLSRGQGGETQYL. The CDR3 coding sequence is TGTGCCAACAGTTTAAGCAGGGGTCAGGGGGGAGAGACCCAGTACCTC.

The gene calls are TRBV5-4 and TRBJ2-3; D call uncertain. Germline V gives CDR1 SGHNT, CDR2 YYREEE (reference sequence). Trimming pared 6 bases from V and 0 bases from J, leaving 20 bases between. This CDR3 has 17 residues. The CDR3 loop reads CASINSASATSTDTQYF. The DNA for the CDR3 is TGTGCCAGCATTAACAGTGCCTCCGCAACTAGCACAGATACGCAGTATTTT.

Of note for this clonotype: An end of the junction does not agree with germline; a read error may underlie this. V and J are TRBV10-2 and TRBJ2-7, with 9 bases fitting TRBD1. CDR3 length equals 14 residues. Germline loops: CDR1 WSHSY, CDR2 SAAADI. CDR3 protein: CTTYTTGGTYEQYF. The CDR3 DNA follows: TGCACCACATACACGACAGGGGGTACCTACGAGCAATACTTC.

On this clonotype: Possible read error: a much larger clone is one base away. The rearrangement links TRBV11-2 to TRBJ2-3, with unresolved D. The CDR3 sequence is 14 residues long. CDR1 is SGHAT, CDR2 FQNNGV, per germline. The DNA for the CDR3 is TGTGCCAGCAGCTTAGATCATGGGCCAGATACGCAGTTTTTT. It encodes CASSLDHGPDTQFF. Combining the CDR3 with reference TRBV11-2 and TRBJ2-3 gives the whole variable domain EAGVAQSPRYKIIEKRQSVAFWCNPISGHATLYWYQQILGQGPKLLIQFQNNGVVDDSQLPKDRFSAERLKGVDSTLKIQPAKLEDSAVYLCASSLDHGPDTQFFGPGTRLTVL.

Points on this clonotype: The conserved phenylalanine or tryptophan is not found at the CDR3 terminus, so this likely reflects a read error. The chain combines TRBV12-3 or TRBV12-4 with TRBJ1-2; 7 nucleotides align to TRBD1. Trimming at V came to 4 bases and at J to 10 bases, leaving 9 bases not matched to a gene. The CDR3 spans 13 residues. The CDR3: CASSSWDRGDYTI. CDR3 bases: TGTGCCAGCAGTTCCTGGGACAGAGGGGACTACACCATC.

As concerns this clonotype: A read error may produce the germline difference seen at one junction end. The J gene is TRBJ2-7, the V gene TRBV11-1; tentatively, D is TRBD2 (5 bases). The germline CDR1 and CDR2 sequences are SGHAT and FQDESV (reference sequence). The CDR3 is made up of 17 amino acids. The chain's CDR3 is CISSLGPAGESSNEQYF. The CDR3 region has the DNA TGTATCAGCAGCTTAGGGCCGGCGGGTGAAAGCTCCAACGAGCAGTACTTC.

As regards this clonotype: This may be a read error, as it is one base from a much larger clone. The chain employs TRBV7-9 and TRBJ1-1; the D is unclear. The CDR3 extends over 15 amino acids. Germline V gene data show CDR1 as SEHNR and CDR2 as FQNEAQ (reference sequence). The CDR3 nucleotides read TGTGCCAGCAGCCCTCCTGCGGGTATGAACACTGTAGCTTTCTTT. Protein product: CASSPPAGMNTVAFF.